Listed here are 4 T cell receptor beta chains from one sample, sequenced in a study of blood T cell repertoires in COVID-19. Profiled with immunoSEQ multiplex PCR; TCRdb holds only in-frame clones, not every one. Of around 92,000 clones listed, around 74% were seen once; the top ten hold 3.9%. The source material was peripheral blood. These receptors all come from a man aged 65 to 85 with COVID-19, enrolled during active disease.

The chain uses TRBV19 and TRBJ1-3; perhaps TRBD1 as D (6 bases). V was cut by 5 bases and J by 3 bases, with 14 bases left in between. The CDR3 spans 15 residues. Germline lookup yields CDR1 LNHDA and CDR2 SQIVND (reference sequence). This CDR3 is CASSSQGTGGNTIYF. As DNA, the CDR3 is TGTGCCAGTAGTTCCCAGGGGACCGGTGGAAACACCATATATTTT.

V and J are TRBV3-1 (or the pseudogene TRBV3-2) and TRBJ2-7, with a possible D match to TRBD2 (5 bases). The germline V gene has CDR1 LGHDT and CDR2 YNNKEL (reference sequence). CDR3 length equals 14 residues. The V end lost 1 base, the J end lost 6 bases, and 13 bases lay between the germline ends. The CDR3 is CASSQGTPTSEQYF. The DNA for the CDR3 is TGTGCCAGCAGCCAAGGGACTCCGACGTCCGAGCAGTACTTC.

Only a few counts were recorded for this clone. This sequence joins TRBV9 and TRBJ1-1; 7 bases agree with TRBD1. The CDR3 consists of 15 residues. Germline lookup yields CDR1 SGDLS and CDR2 YYNGEE. V shed 4 bases, J shed 1 base, and the junction held 7 bases outside the gene matches. The CDR3 is CASSMSGTENTEAFF. In nucleotides, the CDR3 is TGTGCCAGCAGCATGAGTGGGACAGAGAACACTGAAGCTTTCTTT.

This clone appeared a few times. The gene calls are TRBV25-1 and TRBJ2-7, with 8 nucleotides matching TRBD1. This CDR3 spans 14 amino acids. J lost 2 bases, V lost 3 bases, and 3 bases had no gene match. Germline V lookup: CDR1 MGHDK, CDR2 SYGVNS. The CDR3 bases are TGTGCCAGCAGTGACAGGGGGCTAGCCTACGAGCAGTACTTC. This sequence encodes CASSDRGLAYEQYF.